One T cell receptor beta chain is described in this entry. Sequencing used immunoSEQ multiplex PCR; TCRdb keeps in-frame clones, though not all of them. The sample includes tens of thousands of clones, 80% to 95% of them seen just once. This sample is drawn from a study of T cell changes during pregnancy in multiple sclerosis. J lost 7 bases, V lost 0 bases, and 9 bases had no gene match. Germline assignment: CDR1 MNHEY and CDR2 SVGAGI. This CDR3 contains 16 residues. The source is a female donor in good health, enrolled as a control in a pregnancy study. The gene calls are TRBV6-5 and TRBJ1-5, with 7 bases fitting TRBD1. Source: peripheral blood, taken in the first trimester of pregnancy. CDR3 sequence reads: CASSYSATGVGQPQHF. For the CDR3, the DNA is TGTGCCAGCAGTTACTCGGCCACAGGGGTAGGGCAGCCCCAGCATTTT.